These 23 T cell receptor beta chains originate from one sample sequenced in a study of PD-1 blockade in mismatch repair-deficient tumors (dated by TCRdb to the late 2010s). Library method: the immunoSEQ multiplex PCR assay. TCRdb provides this immuneACCESS table in a form limited to in-frame rearrangements. Some clones are lacking; in checked studies, under half of them reflect an unresolved V gene, and why the rest are absent is not known. This sample comprises roughly 32,000 clones, about 85% of them detected only once. The top ten clones comprise 3% to 4% of the sample. The specimen comprised PBMCs, sampled 6 to 7 weeks after starting pembrolizumab. All receptors come from an adult with mismatch repair-deficient cancer.

V gene TRBV11-3 combines with J gene TRBJ2-1; 7 positions match TRBD1. This CDR3 has 17 residues. Per the germline V gene, CDR1 is SGHNT and CDR2 is YENEEA. Unmatched junction bases numbered 12, after V lost 0 bases and J lost 7 bases. The CDR3 bases are TGTGCCAGCAGCTTAGATGGGGCCAGGGGGTCGCGTAATGAGCAGTTCTTC. It encodes CASSLDGARGSRNEQFF. Full variable domain (outside the CDR3, taken from reference TRBV11-3 and TRBJ2-1): EAGVVQSPRYKIIEKKQPVAFWCNPISGHNTLYWYLQNLGQGPELLIRYENEEAVDDSQLPKDRFSAERLKGVDSTLKIQPAELGDSAVYLCASSLDGARGSRNEQFFGPGTRLTVL.

This chain connects TRBV6-1 to TRBJ1-2; 9 bases fit TRBD1. The junction had 4 bases not matched to a gene; V was cut back by 6 bases and J by 2 bases. This CDR3 spans 14 amino acids. CDR1 and CDR2 (germline): MNHNS, SASEGT. The CDR3 sequence is CASRRQGENYGYTF. CDR3 nucleotides: TGTGCCAGCAGACGACAGGGGGAGAACTATGGCTACACCTTC.

This chain links TRBV19 with TRBJ1-2, with 9 bases matching TRBD1. V dropped 7 bases and J dropped 4; count of bases not matched to a gene: 13. Germline loops: CDR1 LNHDA, CDR2 SQIVND (reference sequence). This CDR3 spans 16 amino acids. The CDR3 loop is CASTPQPGQGLYGYTF. CDR3 bases: TGTGCCAGTACTCCTCAACCGGGACAGGGACTCTATGGCTACACCTTC.

CDR3 in amino acids: CAWRPTGGLSGELFF. The DNA for the CDR3 is TGTGCCTGGAGGCCGACAGGGGGCTTATCCGGGGAGCTGTTTTTT. The chain carries TRBV30 and TRBJ2-2; 10 bases map to TRBD1. In germline, CDR1 is GTSNPN, CDR2 SVGIG (reference sequence). The CDR3 runs 15 residues. The junction had 7 bases not matched to a gene; V was cut back by 3 bases and J by 6 bases.

CDR3 DNA: TGTGCCAGTAGTCAAACTAGAAACTCCTACAATGAGCAGTTCTTC. It specifies CASSQTRNSYNEQFF. The chain employs TRBV19 and TRBJ2-1, with D possibly being TRBD2 (5 bases). The CDR3 is made up of 15 amino acids. Trimming left V 5 bases short and J 0 bases short, with 11 bases between. From germline, CDR1 is LNHDA and CDR2 SQIVND (reference sequence).

V gene TRBV7-9 combines with J gene TRBJ2-5, with D unclear. CDR1 and CDR2 from the germline V gene are SEHNR and FQNEAQ (reference sequence). This CDR3 has 14 amino acids. V was shortened by 3 bases and J by 1 base, with 9 bases between the two germline ends. CDR3 in DNA: TGTGCCAGCAGCTTCGCACTATCCCAAGAGACCCAGTACTTC. Protein sequence: CASSFALSQETQYF.

The V call is TRBV6-6, the J call TRBJ1-5; D perhaps matches TRBD1 (6 bases). Trimming stripped 8 bases from V and 9 bases from J, with 23 bases between. CDR3 length: 15 residues. Germline V gives CDR1 MNHNY, CDR2 SVGAGI (reference sequence). The CDR3 loop is CASGDTRIPSLPQHF. The CDR3 nucleotides read TGTGCCAGCGGGGACACCCGGATCCCTTCTCTGCCCCAGCATTTT.

The chain combines TRBV5-1 with TRBJ2-1; 9 bases line up with TRBD2. V trimming: 4 bases; J trimming: 7 bases; junction bases outside the gene matches: 9. The CDR3 has 15 amino acids. Germline V CDR1 and CDR2: SGHRS, YFSETQ. Here the CDR3 reads CASSIIAGVANEQFF. The CDR3 nucleotides read TGCGCCAGCAGCATTATAGCGGGAGTGGCTAATGAGCAGTTCTTC.

The rearrangement uses TRBV9 and TRBJ2-4; D possibly corresponds to TRBD1 (6 bases). The CDR3 runs 15 residues. The V gene's germline CDR1 is SGDLS and CDR2 YYNGEE. V shed 0 bases and J shed 4 bases, with 11 bases lying between them. The CDR3 here is CASSVVPGVKNIQYF. For the CDR3, the DNA is TGTGCCAGCAGCGTAGTCCCAGGGGTGAAAAACATTCAGTACTTC. Complete variable domain (other parts from reference TRBV9 and TRBJ2-4): DSGVTQTPKHLITATGQRVTLRCSPRSGDLSVYWYQQSLDQGLQFLIQYYNGEERAKGNILERFSAQQFPDLHSELNLSSLELGDSALYFCASSVVPGVKNIQYFGAGTRLSVL.

This chain connects TRBV5-1 to TRBJ2-5; 9 bases map to TRBD1. The V and J ends lost 1 base and 0 bases, in that order; junction bases with no gene match: 4. There are 16 residues in the CDR3. From germline, CDR1 is SGHRS and CDR2 YFSETQ. CDR3: CASSLYGTGYQETQYF. DNA of the CDR3: TGCGCCAGCAGCTTGTACGGGACAGGGTACCAAGAGACCCAGTACTTC.

The J gene is TRBJ1-3, the V gene TRBV28; possibly TRBD1 for D (6 bases). Trimming stripped 5 bases from V and 7 bases from J, with 15 bases between. The CDR3 sequence is 14 residues long. In germline, CDR1 is MDHEN, CDR2 SYDVKM. CDR3 protein: CASSPDRRGNTIYF. The CDR3 DNA reads as TGTGCCAGCAGTCCCGACAGGCGAGGGAACACCATATATTTT.

CDR3 amino acids: CASSLGTSGSRDEQYF. CDR3 bases: TGTGCCAGCAGCTTGGGGACTAGCGGGAGTCGGGACGAGCAGTACTTC. This chain links TRBV5-6 with TRBJ2-7; 13 nucleotides line up with TRBD2. CDR3 size: 16 residues. Per germline, CDR1 SGHDT and CDR2 YYEEEE. Losses at the gene ends were 0 bases for V and 5 bases for J; bases not matched to a gene: 5.

The V and J genes are TRBV11-3 and TRBJ1-1, with 8 nucleotides matching TRBD1. CDR3 length: 14 amino acids. CDR1 is SGHNT and CDR2 is YENEEA in the germline V gene. The ends lost 5 bases at V and 1 base at J; junction bases unmatched: 3. The DNA of the CDR3 is TGTGCCAGCAGCCAGGACAGGGCGAACACTGAAGCTTTCTTT. It specifies CASSQDRANTEAFF.

The chain joins TRBV28 to TRBJ1-1, with no clear D. With 6 bases removed from V and 0 bases from J, the gap between germline ends came to 17 bases. This CDR3 has 16 residues. Germline CDR1 and CDR2: MDHEN and SYDVKM. The CDR3 DNA sequence: TGTGCCAGCAGCTTCGCAATAAGAGGGTTGAACACTGAAGCTTTCTTT. Translation: CASSFAIRGLNTEAFF.

CDR3: CASSPDSGAATKNIQYF. CDR3 bases: TGTGCCAGCAGCCCGGACTCAGGGGCTGCGACCAAAAACATTCAGTACTTC. The rearrangement joins TRBV16 to TRBJ2-4; TRBD1 is a possible D gene (6 bases). V lost 4 bases and J lost 2, with 18 bases in between. CDR1 is KGHSY and CDR2 is FQNENV in the germline V gene. There are 17 residues in the CDR3.

The V gene is TRBV18, the J gene TRBJ2-7; 7 bases fit TRBD1. This CDR3 spans 13 amino acids. Germline CDR1 KGHSH, CDR2 LQKENI. Trimming at V came to 5 bases and at J to 7 bases, leaving 8 bases not matched to a gene. The CDR3 loop is CASSSTGLWEQYF. The CDR3 nucleotides read TGTGCCAGCTCATCGACAGGGTTGTGGGAGCAGTACTTC.

The V call is TRBV5-1, the J call TRBJ2-7, with a possible D match to TRBD2 (5 bases). From germline, CDR1 is SGHRS and CDR2 YFSETQ. V was cut by 1 base and J by 5 bases, with 19 bases left in between. There are 16 residues in the CDR3. CDR3: CASSLITAVLGNEQYF. The CDR3 region has the DNA TGCGCCAGCAGCTTGATAACAGCCGTTCTCGGGAACGAGCAGTACTTC.

By its share, this clone is medium-sized. The V gene is TRBV6-1, the J gene TRBJ1-4; TRBD1 agrees at 7 bases. V was clipped by 8 bases and J by 7 bases; unmatched bases: 7. Germline CDR1 MNHNS, CDR2 SASEGT. The CDR3 extends over 13 amino acids. Written as DNA, the CDR3 is TGTGCCAGCGCAGGGGGATCTGGTGAAAAACTGTTTTTT. Protein sequence: CASAGGSGEKLFF.

The chain is built from TRBV18 and TRBJ1-1; 7 bases agree with TRBD1. The trim removed 0 bases at V and 7 bases at J, leaving 5 bases unmatched. The germline V gene encodes CDR1 KGHSH and CDR2 LQKENI. The CDR3 covers 14 residues. CDR3 sequence reads: CASSPPVGTDEAFF. The CDR3 nucleotides are TGTGCCAGCTCACCACCGGTAGGGACAGATGAAGCTTTCTTT.

The genes are TRBV6-5 and TRBJ2-7; 8 nucleotides match TRBD1. The CDR3 extends over 15 amino acids. Germline V gene sequence: CDR1 MNHEY, CDR2 SVGAGI. V lost 2 bases and J lost 4; bases outside the gene matches: 7. CDR3 amino acids: CASSYGTGDLYEQYF. CDR3 bases: TGTGCCAGCAGTTACGGGACAGGCGACCTTTACGAGCAGTACTTC.

The chain combines TRBV28 with TRBJ1-2, with D uncertain. V dropped 0 bases and J dropped 7 bases, with 6 bases sitting between them. Germline assignment: CDR1 MDHEN and CDR2 SYDVKM. This CDR3 spans 12 amino acids. CDR3 in amino acids: CASSLWGSGYTF. The DNA for the CDR3 is TGTGCCAGCAGTTTATGGGGCAGTGGCTACACCTTC.

The chain recombines TRBV28 with TRBJ1-1; no definite D call. The CDR3 sequence is 14 residues long. From germline, CDR1 is MDHEN and CDR2 SYDVKM. V lost 5 bases to trimming and J lost 4 bases, with 14 bases between them. CDR3 protein: CASSRIEGSTEAFF. The CDR3 DNA reads TGTGCCAGCAGTAGGATTGAGGGAAGCACTGAAGCTTTCTTT.

V is TRBV5-6 and J is TRBJ1-3, with a weak D call TRBD1 (6 bases). Germline V gene data show CDR1 as SGHDT and CDR2 as YYEEEE. V shed 3 bases and J shed 8 bases, with 18 bases lying between them. The CDR3 has 15 amino acids. This chain's CDR3 is CASSYPGQFPDTIYF. In nucleotides, the CDR3 is TGTGCCAGCAGCTACCCCGGACAGTTCCCGGACACCATATATTTT.